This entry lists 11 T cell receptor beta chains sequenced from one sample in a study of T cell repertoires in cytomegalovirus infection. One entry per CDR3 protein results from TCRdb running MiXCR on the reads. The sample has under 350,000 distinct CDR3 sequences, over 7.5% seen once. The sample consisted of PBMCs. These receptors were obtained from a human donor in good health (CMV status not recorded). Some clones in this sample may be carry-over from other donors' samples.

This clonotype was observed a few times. CDR3 coding DNA: TGTGCCAGTAGTTCCCGCGAGCTTAGCCCAGATACGCAGTATTTT. It specifies CASSSRELSPDTQYF. This sequence joins TRBV19 and TRBJ2-3, with unresolved D. The CDR3 loop spans 15 amino acids. Deletions cut 5 bases from V and 4 bases from J, with 16 bases between. CDR1 is LNHDA and CDR2 is SQIVND in the germline V gene (reference sequence).

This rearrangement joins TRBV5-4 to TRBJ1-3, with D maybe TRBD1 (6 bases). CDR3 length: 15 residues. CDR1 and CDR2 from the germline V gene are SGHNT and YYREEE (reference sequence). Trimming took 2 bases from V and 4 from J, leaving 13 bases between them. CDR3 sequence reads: CASSFSPRGGNTIYF. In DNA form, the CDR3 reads TGTGCCAGCAGCTTTTCCCCCAGGGGAGGAAACACCATATATTTT.

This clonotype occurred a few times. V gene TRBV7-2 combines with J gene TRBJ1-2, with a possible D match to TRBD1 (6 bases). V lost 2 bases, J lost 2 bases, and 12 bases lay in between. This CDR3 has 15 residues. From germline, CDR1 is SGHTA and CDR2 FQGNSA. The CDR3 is CASSLRGAVNYGYTF. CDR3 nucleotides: TGTGCCAGCAGCTTAAGGGGGGCGGTGAACTATGGCTACACCTTC.

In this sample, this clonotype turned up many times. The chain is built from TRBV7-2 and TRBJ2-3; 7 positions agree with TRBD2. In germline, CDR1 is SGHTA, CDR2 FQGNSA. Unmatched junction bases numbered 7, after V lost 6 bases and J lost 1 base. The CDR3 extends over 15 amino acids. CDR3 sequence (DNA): TGTGCCAGCAGTTTGGGGGGGTCTGGCACAGATACGCAGTATTTT. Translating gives CASSLGGSGTDTQYF. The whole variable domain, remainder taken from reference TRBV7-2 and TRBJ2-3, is GAGVSQSPSNKVTEKGKDVELRCDPISGHTALYWYRQSLGQGLEFLIYFQGNSAPDKSGLPSDRFSAERTGGSVSTLTIQRTQQEDSAVYLCASSLGGSGTDTQYFGPGTRLTVL.

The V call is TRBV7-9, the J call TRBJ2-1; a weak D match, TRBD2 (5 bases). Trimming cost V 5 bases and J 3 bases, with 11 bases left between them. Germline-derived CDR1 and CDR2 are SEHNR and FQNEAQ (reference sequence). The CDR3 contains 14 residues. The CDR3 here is CASSADYIYNEQFF. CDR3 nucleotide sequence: TGTGCCAGCAGCGCCGACTACATCTACAATGAGCAGTTCTTC.

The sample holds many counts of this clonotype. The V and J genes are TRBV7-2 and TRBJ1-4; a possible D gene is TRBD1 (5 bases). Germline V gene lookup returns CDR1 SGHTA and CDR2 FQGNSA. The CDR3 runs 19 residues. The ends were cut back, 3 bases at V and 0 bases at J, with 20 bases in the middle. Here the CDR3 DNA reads TGTGCCAGCAGCTTGCAGGCCATCTTCGGGGGTGCAACTAATGAAAAACTGTTTTTT. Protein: CASSLQAIFGGATNEKLFF.

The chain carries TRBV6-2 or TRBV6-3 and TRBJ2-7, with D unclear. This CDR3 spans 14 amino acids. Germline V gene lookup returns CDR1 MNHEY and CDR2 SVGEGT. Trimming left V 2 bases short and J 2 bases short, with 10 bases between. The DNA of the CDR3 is TGTGCCAGCAGTTACGTGGGCCCAACCTACGAGCAGTACTTC. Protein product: CASSYVGPTYEQYF.

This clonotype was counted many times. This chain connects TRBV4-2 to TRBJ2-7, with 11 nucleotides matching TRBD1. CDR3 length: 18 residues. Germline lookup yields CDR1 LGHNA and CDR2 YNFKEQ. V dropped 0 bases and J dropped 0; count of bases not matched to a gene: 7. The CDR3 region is CASSQDPLGTGGSYEQYF. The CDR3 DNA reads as TGTGCCAGCAGCCAAGACCCCCTCGGGACAGGGGGCTCCTACGAGCAGTACTTC.

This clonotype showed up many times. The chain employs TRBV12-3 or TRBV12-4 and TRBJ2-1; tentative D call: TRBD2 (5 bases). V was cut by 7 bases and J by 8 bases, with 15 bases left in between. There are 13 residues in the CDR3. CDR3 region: CASTRTGSDEQFF. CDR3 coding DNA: TGTGCCAGCACCAGGACTGGGAGCGATGAGCAGTTCTTC.

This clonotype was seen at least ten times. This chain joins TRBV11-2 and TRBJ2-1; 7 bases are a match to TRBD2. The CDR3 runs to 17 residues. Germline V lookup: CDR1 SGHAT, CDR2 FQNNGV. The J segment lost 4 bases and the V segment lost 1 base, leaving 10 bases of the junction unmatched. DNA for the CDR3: TGTGCCAGCAGCTTAGTCCCTAGCGGACCCCGGTACAATGAGCAGTTCTTC. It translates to CASSLVPSGPRYNEQFF.

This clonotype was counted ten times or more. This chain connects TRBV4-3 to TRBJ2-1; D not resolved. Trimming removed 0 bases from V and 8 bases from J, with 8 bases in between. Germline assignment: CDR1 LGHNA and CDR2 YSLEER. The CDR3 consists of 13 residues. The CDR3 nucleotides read TGCGCCAGCAGCCAAGAATTGGGTTATGAGCAGTTCTTC. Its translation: CASSQELGYEQFF.